This is a list of T cell receptor beta chains from one sample in a study of T cell changes during pregnancy in multiple sclerosis. Clones were read by immunoSEQ multiplex PCR, and TCRdb kept only the in-frame ones, dropping some. The sample contains tens of thousands of clones, roughly 90% of which appear only once. The sequencing used peripheral blood, collected in the first trimester of pregnancy. These receptors all stem from a female donor in good health, enrolled as a control in a pregnancy study. Both conserved end residues are part of each CDR3. Each record gives: clone size, D gene, J gene, V gene, CDR3 DNA, CDR3 protein. D genes are given only for firm matches. Clone size appears in some rows only: once, few, many, or a class for an expanded clone.

. | . | TRBJ1-4 | TRBV7-9 | TGTGCCAGCAGCTTGGACACCGCAACTAATGAAAAACTGTTTTTT | CASSLDTATNEKLFF
. | . | TRBJ1-5 | TRBV6-4 | TGTGCCAGCAGCGCCGGACACGGAGCGAATGAGCCCCAGCATTTT | CASSAGHGANEPQHF
. | . | TRBJ1-2 | TRBV28 | TGTGCCAGCAGTTTATACGGGGAGCGCTACACCTTC | CASSLYGERYTF
medium-sized | . | TRBJ1-4 | TRBV5-1 | TGCGCCAGCAGCCCGAGGGGGTCGGGGACTAATGAAAAACTGTTTTTT | CASSPRGSGTNEKLFF
. | . | TRBJ1-5 | TRBV30 | TGTGCCTGGAGTGTAGGAGGGTCCAGCAATCAGCCCCAGCATTTT | CAWSVGGSSNQPQHF
. | TRBD2 | TRBJ2-7 | TRBV9 | TGTGCCAGCAGCGTTGGTCCTAGCGGCCCTTACGAGCAGTACTTC | CASSVGPSGPYEQYF
. | . | TRBJ2-7 | TRBV12-2 | TGTGCAAGGCGCTCGGGACTTAACGCCTACGAGCAGTACTTC | CARRSGLNAYEQYF
. | TRBD2 | TRBJ2-3 | TRBV27 | TGTGCCAGCAGTTTGAGGGAGGGAAGTACAGATACGCAGTATTTT | CASSLREGSTDTQYF
. | . | TRBJ1-4 | TRBV7-2 | TGTGCCAGCAGCTCTAAGGTGGGAGCCGGGGAAAAACTGTTTTTT | CASSSKVGAGEKLFF
. | TRBD1 | TRBJ1-5 | TRBV5-3 | TGTGCCAGAAGCAATCGACAGGGGGGGTATCAGCCCCAGCATTTT | CARSNRQGGYQPQHF
. | . | TRBJ1-1 | TRBV27 | TGTGCCAGCAGTTTACAAGTGGGCCCGAACACTGAAGCTTTCTTT | CASSLQVGPNTEAFF
. | . | TRBJ1-3 | TRBV18 | TGTGCCAGCTCCTTAAACACCATATATTTT | CASSLNTIYF
. | . | TRBJ2-1 | TRBV19 | TGTGCCAGTAGTCCCGACTCGACTAGCAATGAGCAGTTCTTC | CASSPDSTSNEQFF
. | . | TRBJ2-5 | TRBV9 | TGTGCCAGCAGCGTAGAAAGCGGAGTCAGGGAGACCCAGTACTTC | CASSVESGVRETQYF
. | . | TRBJ2-2 | TRBV15 | TGTGCCACCAGCGATAAGGGGGCCGGGGAGCTGTTTTTT | CATSDKGAGELFF
. | . | TRBJ2-2 | TRBV28 | TGTGCCAGCCGGAATGACAGAAACACCGGGGAGCTGTTTTTT | CASRNDRNTGELFF
once | . | TRBJ1-5 | TRBV6-5 | TGTGCCAGCAGCTCGGGGGGAACTAGCAATCAGCCCCAGCATTTT | CASSSGGTSNQPQHF
. | TRBD1 | TRBJ2-1 | TRBV5-1 | TGCGCCAGCAGCACCGGGACAGGGGACAATGAGCAGTTCTTC | CASSTGTGDNEQFF
. | TRBD1 | TRBJ1-1 | TRBV18 | TGTGCCAGCTCACCAACGGGACAGGGTCAGATGAACACTGAAGCTTTCTTT | CASSPTGQGQMNTEAFF
once | TRBD2 | TRBJ2-5 | TRBV2 | TGTGCCAGCAGTGAAGGTGTTAGCGGGAGCAACCAAGAGACCCAGTACTTC | CASSEGVSGSNQETQYF
. | . | TRBJ2-5 | TRBV5-6 | TGTGCCAGCAGCTTCATTTCGGGAAGGAGCCAAGAGACCCAGTACTTC | CASSFISGRSQETQYF
few | . | TRBJ1-2 | TRBV4-2 | TGTGCCAGCAGCCAAGCCGGGTTTAACTATGGCTACACCTTC | CASSQAGFNYGYTF
. | TRBD1 | TRBJ2-1 | TRBV11-2 | TGTGCCAGCAGCTCGGTGGACAGGGGCAACAATGAGCAGTTCTTC | CASSSVDRGNNEQFF
. | TRBD1 | TRBJ1-4 | TRBV28 | TGTGCCAGCAGCCCCACAGGGGCAATAAAAGAAAAACTGTTTTTT | CASSPTGAIKEKLFF
. | TRBD2 | TRBJ2-1 | TRBV14 | TGTGCCAGCACGGGTAGCGGGTACAATGAGCAGTTCTTC | CASTGSGYNEQFF
once | . | TRBJ2-5 | TRBV28 | TGTGCCAGCAGTTTAATGGCCGCTAAGGGGTTCCAAGAGACCCAGTACTTC | CASSLMAAKGFQETQYF